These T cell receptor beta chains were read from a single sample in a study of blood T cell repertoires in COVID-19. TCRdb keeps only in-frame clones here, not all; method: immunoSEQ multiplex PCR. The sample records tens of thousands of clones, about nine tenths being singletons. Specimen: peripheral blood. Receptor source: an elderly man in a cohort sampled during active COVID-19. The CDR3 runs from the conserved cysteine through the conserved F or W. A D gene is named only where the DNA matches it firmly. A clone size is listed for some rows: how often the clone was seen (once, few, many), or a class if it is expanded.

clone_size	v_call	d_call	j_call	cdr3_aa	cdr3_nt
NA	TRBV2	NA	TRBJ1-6	CASSVGQQISYNSPLHF	TGTGCCAGCAGTGTTGGACAGCAAATCTCCTATAATTCACCCCTCCACTTT
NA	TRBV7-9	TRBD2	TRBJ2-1	CASRPGGAGSYNEQFF	TGTGCCAGCAGACCCGGGGGAGCGGGGTCTTACAATGAGCAGTTCTTC
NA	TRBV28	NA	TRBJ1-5	CASTRGLNQPQHF	TGTGCCAGCACACGCGGACTTAATCAGCCCCAGCATTTT
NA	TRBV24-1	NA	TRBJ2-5	CATSDSTRQETQYF	TGTGCCACCAGTGACTCGACTAGACAAGAGACCCAGTACTTC
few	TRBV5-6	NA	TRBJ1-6	CASSADAGALGSPLHF	TGTGCCAGCAGCGCGGACGCAGGGGCACTGGGTTCACCCCTCCACTTT
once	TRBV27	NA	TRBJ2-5	CASRPLGGAGRQETQYF	TGTGCCAGCCGTCCCTTGGGGGGGGCGGGTCGCCAAGAGACCCAGTACTTC
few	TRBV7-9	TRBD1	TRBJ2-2	CASTITGGNTGELFF	TGTGCCAGCACGATAACAGGGGGCAACACCGGGGAGCTGTTTTTT
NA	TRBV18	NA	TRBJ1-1	CASSPLSVNTEAFF	TGTGCCAGCTCACCACTCTCTGTGAACACTGAAGCTTTCTTT
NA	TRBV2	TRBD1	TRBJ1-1	CASGTQQGEAFF	TGTGCCAGCGGAACCCAACAGGGGGAAGCTTTCTTT
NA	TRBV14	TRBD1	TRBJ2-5	CASSRRGRIETQYF	TGTGCCAGCAGCCGCAGGGGGCGGATTGAGACCCAGTACTTC
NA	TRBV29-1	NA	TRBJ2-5	CSVGRETQYF	TGCAGCGTTGGGAGAGAGACCCAGTACTTC
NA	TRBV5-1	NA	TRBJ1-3	CASSLTGTSGNTIYF	TGCGCCAGCAGCCTAACAGGGACCTCTGGAAACACCATATATTTT
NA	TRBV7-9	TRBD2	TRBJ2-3	CASSSGLAGGPSTDTQYF	TGTGCCAGCAGCTCGGGACTAGCGGGGGGGCCCAGCACAGATACGCAGTATTTT
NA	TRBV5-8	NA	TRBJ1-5	CASSLGEIGQPQHF	TGTGCCAGCAGCTTGGGGGAGATAGGTCAGCCCCAGCATTTT
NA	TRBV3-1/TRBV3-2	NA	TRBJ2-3	CASSPGRGGIDTQYF	TGTGCCAGCAGCCCCGGCCGGGGCGGGATAGATACGCAGTATTTT
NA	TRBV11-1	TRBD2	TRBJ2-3	CASTPSGGARDTQYF	TGTGCCAGCACCCCTAGCGGGGGGGCAAGAGATACGCAGTATTTT
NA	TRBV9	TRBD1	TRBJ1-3	CASSADRALSGNTIYF	TGTGCCAGCAGCGCCGACAGGGCCCTCTCTGGAAACACCATATATTTT
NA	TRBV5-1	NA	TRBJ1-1	CASSLSGSSNTEAFF	TGCGCCAGCAGCTTGTCGGGAAGCTCGAACACTGAAGCTTTCTTT
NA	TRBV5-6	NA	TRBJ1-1	CASSLVDSRNEAFF	TGTGCCAGCAGCTTGGTCGACAGCCGGAATGAAGCTTTCTTT
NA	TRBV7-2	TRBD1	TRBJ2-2	CASSPPDRGFGELFF	TGTGCCAGCAGCCCACCGGACAGGGGTTTTGGGGAGCTGTTTTTT
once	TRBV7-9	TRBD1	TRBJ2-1	CASIHDRGRYNEQFF	TGTGCCAGCATCCACGACAGGGGGCGATACAATGAGCAGTTCTTC
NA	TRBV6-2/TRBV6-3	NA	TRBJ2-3	CASSYRGATDTQYF	TGTGCCAGCAGTTACCGGGGGGCGACAGATACGCAGTATTTT
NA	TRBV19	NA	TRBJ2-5	CASSIQWSGGVGTQYF	TGTGCCAGTAGTATACAGTGGTCTGGCGGAGTTGGGACCCAGTACTTC
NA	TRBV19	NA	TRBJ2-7	CASSSRGATYEQYF	TGTGCCAGTAGTTCCCGGGGTGCAACCTACGAGCAGTACTTC
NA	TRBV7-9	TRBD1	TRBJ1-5	CASSPSDRSQPQHF	TGTGCCAGCAGCCCCTCGGACAGGTCTCAGCCCCAGCATTTT
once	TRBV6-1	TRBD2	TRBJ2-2	CASSEGLAGGRNTGELFF	TGTGCCAGCAGTGAAGGACTAGCGGGGGGCCGGAACACCGGGGAGCTGTTTTTT
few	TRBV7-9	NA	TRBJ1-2	CASSQGVTVHGYTF	TGTGCCAGCAGCCAAGGGGTGACAGTTCATGGCTACACCTTC
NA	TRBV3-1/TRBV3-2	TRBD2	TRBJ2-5	CASSQGAGGQETQYF	TGTGCCAGCAGCCAAGGGGCGGGGGGACAAGAGACCCAGTACTTC
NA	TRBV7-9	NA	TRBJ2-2	CASSPMNTGELFF	TGTGCCAGCAGCCCCATGAACACCGGGGAGCTGTTTTTT
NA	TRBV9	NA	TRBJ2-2	CASSVDPGGANTGELFF	TGTGCCAGCAGCGTAGACCCTGGCGGGGCTAACACCGGGGAGCTGTTTTTT
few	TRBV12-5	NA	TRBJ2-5	CASGAGSSGTQYF	TGTGCTAGTGGCGCGGGTTCATCGGGGACCCAGTACTTC
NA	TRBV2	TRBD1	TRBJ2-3	CASLLGGPGDTQYF	TGTGCCAGTCTGTTAGGGGGCCCCGGAGATACGCAGTATTTT
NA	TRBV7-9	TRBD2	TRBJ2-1	CASSLARGGYNEQFF	TGTGCCAGCAGCTTAGCGCGGGGGGGCTACAATGAGCAGTTCTTC
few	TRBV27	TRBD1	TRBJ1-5	CASRQGGNQPQHF	TGTGCCAGCCGACAGGGAGGCAATCAGCCCCAGCATTTT
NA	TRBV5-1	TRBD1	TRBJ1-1	CASSYLTGDTEAFF	TGCGCCAGCAGCTATTTGACAGGGGACACTGAAGCTTTCTTT
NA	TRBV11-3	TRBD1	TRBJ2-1	CASSLQLSSGTGLYNEQFF	TGTGCCAGCAGCTTACAACTCTCTTCCGGGACAGGGTTATACAATGAGCAGTTCTTC
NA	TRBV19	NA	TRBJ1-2	CASSFDYRYGYTF	TGTGCCAGTAGTTTCGACTATCGCTATGGCTACACCTTC
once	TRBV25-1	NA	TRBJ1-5	CASHPGGRQPQHF	TGTGCCAGCCATCCCGGGGGGCGACAGCCCCAGCATTTT
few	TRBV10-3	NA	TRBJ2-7	CAISESPLAGSTYEQYF	TGTGCCATCAGTGAGTCGCCCCTCGCGGGATCCACCTACGAGCAGTACTTC
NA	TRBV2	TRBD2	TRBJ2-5	CASSASGAVRETQYF	TGTGCCAGCAGTGCCAGCGGGGCCGTCCGGGAGACCCAGTACTTC
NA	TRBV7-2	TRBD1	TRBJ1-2	CASSPDRGNYGYTF	TGTGCCAGCAGCCCGGACAGGGGGAACTATGGCTACACCTTC
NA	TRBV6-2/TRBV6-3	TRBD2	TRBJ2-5	CASSQGRAVAGGETQYF	TGTGCCAGCAGCCAAGGGAGGGCGGTAGCGGGGGGAGAGACCCAGTACTTC
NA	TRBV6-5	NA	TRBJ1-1	CASRSIETEAFF	TGTGCCAGCCGCTCCATAGAGACTGAAGCTTTCTTT
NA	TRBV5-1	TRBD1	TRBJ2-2	CASSSTGTGVTGELFF	TGCGCCAGCAGCTCGACCGGGACAGGGGTCACCGGGGAGCTGTTTTTT
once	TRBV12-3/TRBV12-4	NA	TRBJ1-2	CASSPTSGGGYTF	TGTGCCAGCAGCCCCACCTCGGGGGGCGGCTACACCTTC
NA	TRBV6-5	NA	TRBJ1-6	CASSSLDSSNSPLHF	TGTGCCAGCAGTTCTTTGGACAGCTCTAATTCACCCCTCCACTTT
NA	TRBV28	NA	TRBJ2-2	CASSTPGGGELFF	TGTGCCAGCAGCACCCCCGGGGGCGGGGAGCTGTTTTTT
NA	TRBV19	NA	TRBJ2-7	CASSHGRGRVYEQYF	TGTGCCAGTAGCCATGGTCGCGGAAGAGTCTACGAGCAGTACTTC
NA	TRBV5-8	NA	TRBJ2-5	CASSFLGVETQYF	TGTGCCAGCAGCTTTCTAGGGGTGGAGACCCAGTACTTC
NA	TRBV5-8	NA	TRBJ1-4	CASRTGGTNEKLFF	TGTGCCAGCAGAACGGGAGGGACCAATGAAAAACTGTTTTTT
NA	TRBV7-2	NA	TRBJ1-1	CASSLVPGLNTEAFF	TGTGCCAGCAGCTTAGTCCCGGGGTTGAACACTGAAGCTTTCTTT
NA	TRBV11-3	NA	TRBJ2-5	CASSLASSQTGETQYF	TGTGCCAGCAGCTTAGCAAGCTCTCAGACTGGGGAGACCCAGTACTTC
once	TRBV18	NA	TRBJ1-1	CASSSSAEAFF	TGTGCCAGCTCATCGTCCGCTGAAGCTTTCTTT
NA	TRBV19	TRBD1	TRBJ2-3	CANYRGRLDTQYF	TGTGCCAACTACAGGGGGCGCTTAGATACGCAGTATTTT
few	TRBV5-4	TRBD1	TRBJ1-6	CASSLQGDSPLHF	TGTGCCAGCAGCTTACAGGGGGACTCACCCCTCCACTTT
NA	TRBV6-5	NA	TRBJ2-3	CASRAGSVGDTQYF	TGTGCCAGTAGGGCGGGGTCTGTAGGAGATACGCAGTATTTT
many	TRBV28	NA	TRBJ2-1	CASSSLSYNEQFF	TGTGCCAGCAGTTCCCTATCTTACAATGAGCAGTTCTTC
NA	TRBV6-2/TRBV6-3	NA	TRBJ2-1	CASSYEYEQFF	TGTGCCAGCAGTTACGAGTATGAGCAGTTCTTC
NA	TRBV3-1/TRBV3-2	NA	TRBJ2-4	CASSHVGAAKNIQYF	TGTGCCAGCAGCCATGTAGGGGCGGCCAAAAACATTCAGTACTTC